These 9 T cell receptor beta chains were sequenced from one sample in a study of T-cell memory formation after mild COVID-19. MiXCR was run by TCRdb on the 5' RACE reads, yielding one entry per CDR3 protein. The sample has some 270,000 distinct CDR3 sequences, 15% to 19% seen once; the top ten hold over 2%. The sequenced sample consisted of PBMCs or a T cell subset sorted from them (not recorded which). These receptor sequences come from an adult woman who had mild COVID-19 (a few samples of this study predate the infection). Cell type and time point are not known.

The CDR3 nucleotides are TGTGCCAGCAGTCGACAGGGGGACTATGGCTACACCTTC. Translated, it gives CASSRQGDYGYTF. The V call is TRBV12-3 or TRBV12-4, the J call TRBJ1-2; 9 bases are a match to TRBD1. Losses at the gene ends were 5 bases for V and 3 bases for J; bases not matched to a gene: 1. There are 13 residues in the CDR3.

There are a few counts of this clonotype. The chain uses TRBV5-6 and TRBJ2-1, with D tentatively TRBD1 (5 bases). V dropped 1 base and J dropped 9 bases, with 8 bases sitting between them. The CDR3 totals 12 residues. CDR1 and CDR2 (germline): SGHDT, YYEEEE. This CDR3 reads CASSLSGFEQFF. CDR3 nucleotides: TGTGCCAGCAGCTTGTCAGGGTTTGAGCAGTTCTTC.

This clonotype was recorded many times. The J gene is TRBJ2-3, the V gene TRBV7-9; TRBD1 or TRBD2 may be the D gene (5 bases each). CDR3 length: 19 amino acids. Germline values: CDR1 SEHNR, CDR2 FQNEAQ (reference sequence). V lost 3 bases and J lost 1, with 23 bases in between. The CDR3 reads CASSFPLSTGTPRTDTQYF. CDR3 DNA sequence: TGTGCCAGCAGCTTTCCCCTTTCCACCGGGACCCCTCGCACAGATACGCAGTATTTT.

The rearrangement joins TRBV27 to TRBJ2-7, with 7 nucleotides matching TRBD1. Trimming cost V 5 bases and J 3 bases; bases outside gene matches: 10. There are 15 residues in the CDR3. Germline CDR1 is MNHEY and CDR2 is SMNVEV (reference sequence). The CDR3 loop is CASSTDRSLVYEQYF. The CDR3 DNA sequence: TGTGCCAGCAGTACGGACAGGTCTTTAGTCTACGAGCAGTACTTC.

The gene calls are TRBV7-9 and TRBJ2-3; TRBD2 matches at 15 bases. CDR1 and CDR2 (germline): SEHNR, FQNEAQ (reference sequence). V gave up 5 bases and J gave up 4 bases; unmatched junction bases: 7. This CDR3 has 17 residues. CDR3 nucleotides: TGTGCCAGCAGCGAAGGACTAGCGGGAGGGCGAGCAGATACGCAGTATTTT. It specifies CASSEGLAGGRADTQYF.

This clonotype was seen a single time. The chain couples TRBV18 to TRBJ2-6; perhaps D is TRBD1 or TRBD2 (5 bases each). CDR1 is KGHSH, CDR2 LQKENI, per germline. The length of the CDR3 is 15 residues. Deletions cut 0 bases from V and 8 bases from J, with 11 bases between. The CDR3 coding sequence is TGTGCCAGCTCACCACCTCGGGACGGATCCAACGTCCTGACTTTC. Translation gives CASSPPRDGSNVLTF.

This clonotype was detected only a few times. This chain joins TRBV18 and TRBJ2-7; possible D gene TRBD2, 5 bases. CDR3 length: 15 amino acids. The germline gives CDR1 KGHSH, CDR2 LQKENI. V was clipped by 0 bases and J by 6 bases, with 15 bases between them. The CDR3 protein is CASSPPSSREFEQYF. The CDR3 DNA sequence: TGTGCCAGCTCACCACCTTCGTCCCGGGAATTCGAGCAGTACTTC.

The V and J genes are TRBV9 and TRBJ1-6, with TRBD1 identical over 8 bases. V gave up 0 bases and J gave up 7 bases; unmatched junction bases: 3. CDR1 and CDR2 (germline): SGDLS, YYNGEE. CDR3 size: 15 residues. CDR3 nucleotide sequence: TGTGCCAGCAGCGTAGGGACAGGGTTCAATTCACCCCTCCACTTT. Translated: CASSVGTGFNSPLHF.

This clonotype was counted a few times. The V gene is TRBV12-3 or TRBV12-4, the J gene TRBJ1-1, with D possibly TRBD1 on 5 matching bases. V lost 7 bases and J lost 2, with 14 bases in between. This CDR3 has 14 amino acids. CDR3 DNA sequence: TGTGCCAGCACCCCGATTACAGGAAACACTGAAGCTTTCTTT. Translation: CASTPITGNTEAFF.